This T cell receptor beta chain was identified in a study of radiotherapy plus CTLA-4 blockade in lung cancer. Sequenced by immunoSEQ multiplex PCR; TCRdb stores in-frame clones only, minus some. The table shows tens of thousands of clones, with roughly four fifths occurring only once. This CDR3 spans 13 amino acids. Germline V gene data show CDR1 as SEHNR and CDR2 as FQNEAQ (reference sequence). V was clipped by 7 bases and J by 6 bases; unmatched bases: 7. The chain combines TRBV7-9 with TRBJ1-1; 8 bases map to TRBD1. Sequenced here: peripheral blood, sampled from a patient treated with radiotherapy plus ipilimumab. This TCR came from a human donor with non-small cell lung cancer that progressed on radiotherapy plus ipilimumab. In DNA form, the CDR3 reads TGTGCCAGCACCTGGACAGGGAGCCCTGAAGCTTTCTTT. Its protein product is CASTWTGSPEAFF.